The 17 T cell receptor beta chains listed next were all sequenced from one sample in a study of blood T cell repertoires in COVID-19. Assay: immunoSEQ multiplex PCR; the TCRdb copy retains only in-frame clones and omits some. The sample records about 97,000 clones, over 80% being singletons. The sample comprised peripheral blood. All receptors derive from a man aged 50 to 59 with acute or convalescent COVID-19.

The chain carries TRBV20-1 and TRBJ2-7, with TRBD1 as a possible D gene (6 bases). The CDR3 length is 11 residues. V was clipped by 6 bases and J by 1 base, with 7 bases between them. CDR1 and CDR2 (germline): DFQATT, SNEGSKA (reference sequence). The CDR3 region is CSAGQSYEQYF. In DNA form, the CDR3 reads TGCAGTGCCGGACAGTCCTACGAGCAGTACTTC.

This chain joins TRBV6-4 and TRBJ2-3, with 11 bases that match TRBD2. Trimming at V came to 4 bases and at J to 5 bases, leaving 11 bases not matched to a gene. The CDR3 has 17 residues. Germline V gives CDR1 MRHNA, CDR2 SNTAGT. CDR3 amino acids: CASSALAGGLEGDTQYF. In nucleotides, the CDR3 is TGTGCCAGCAGTGCCCTAGCGGGGGGCCTCGAAGGAGATACGCAGTATTTT.

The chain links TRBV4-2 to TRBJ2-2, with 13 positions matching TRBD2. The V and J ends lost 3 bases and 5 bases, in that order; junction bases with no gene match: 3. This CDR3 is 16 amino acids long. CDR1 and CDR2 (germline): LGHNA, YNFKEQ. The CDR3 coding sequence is TGTGCCAGCAGCCAGGCACTAGCGGGGGGGACCGGGGAGCTGTTTTTT. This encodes CASSQALAGGTGELFF.

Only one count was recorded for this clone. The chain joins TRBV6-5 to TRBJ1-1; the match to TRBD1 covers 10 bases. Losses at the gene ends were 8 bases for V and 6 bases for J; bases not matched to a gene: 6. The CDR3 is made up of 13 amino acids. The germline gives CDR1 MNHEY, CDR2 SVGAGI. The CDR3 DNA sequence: TGTGCCAGCGTAAGACAGGGGGCCCCTGAAGCTTTCTTT. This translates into CASVRQGAPEAFF.

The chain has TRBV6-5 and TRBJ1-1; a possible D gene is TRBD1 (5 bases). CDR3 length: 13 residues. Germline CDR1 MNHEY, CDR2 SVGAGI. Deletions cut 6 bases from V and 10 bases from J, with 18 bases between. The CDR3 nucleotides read TGTGCCAGCAGCCGGTCCGGACAAGTACGAGCTTTCTTT. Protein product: CASSRSGQVRAFF.

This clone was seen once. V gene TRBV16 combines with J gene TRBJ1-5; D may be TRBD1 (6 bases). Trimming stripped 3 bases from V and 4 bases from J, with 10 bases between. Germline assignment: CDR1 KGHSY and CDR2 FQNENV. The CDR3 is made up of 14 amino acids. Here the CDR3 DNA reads TGTGCCAGCAGCCATGGGCAGGGGAATCAGCCCCAGCATTTT. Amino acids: CASSHGQGNQPQHF.

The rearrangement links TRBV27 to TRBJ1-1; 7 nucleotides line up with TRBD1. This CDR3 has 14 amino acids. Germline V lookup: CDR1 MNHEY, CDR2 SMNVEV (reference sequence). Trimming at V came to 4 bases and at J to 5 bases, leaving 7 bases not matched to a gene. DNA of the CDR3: TGTGCCAGCAGTTCCACAGGGGATGGGACTGAAGCTTTCTTT. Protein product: CASSSTGDGTEAFF.

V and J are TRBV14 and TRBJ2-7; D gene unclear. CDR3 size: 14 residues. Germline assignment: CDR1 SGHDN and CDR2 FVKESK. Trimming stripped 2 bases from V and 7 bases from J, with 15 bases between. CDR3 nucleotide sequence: TGTGCCAGCAGCCAACAGTCGGGTCTCGGGGAGCAGTACTTC. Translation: CASSQQSGLGEQYF.

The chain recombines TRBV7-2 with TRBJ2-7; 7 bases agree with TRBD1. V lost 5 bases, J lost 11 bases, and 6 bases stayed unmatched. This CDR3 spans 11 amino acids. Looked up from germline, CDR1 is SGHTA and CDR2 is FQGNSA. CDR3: CASSPGTVEYF. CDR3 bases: TGTGCCAGCAGCCCGGGGACAGTGGAGTACTTC.

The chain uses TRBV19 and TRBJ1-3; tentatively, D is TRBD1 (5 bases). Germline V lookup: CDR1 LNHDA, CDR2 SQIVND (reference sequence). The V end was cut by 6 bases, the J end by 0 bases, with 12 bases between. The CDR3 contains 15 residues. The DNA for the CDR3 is TGTGCCAGTAGCCCCGACAGAAGCTCTGGAAACACCATATATTTT. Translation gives CASSPDRSSGNTIYF.

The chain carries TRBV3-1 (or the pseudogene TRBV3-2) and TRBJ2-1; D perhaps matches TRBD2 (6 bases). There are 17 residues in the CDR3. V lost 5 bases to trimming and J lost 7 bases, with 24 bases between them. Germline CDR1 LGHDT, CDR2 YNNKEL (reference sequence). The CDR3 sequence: CASSKYPGTSAGNEQFF. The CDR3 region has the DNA TGTGCCAGCAGCAAATATCCCGGGACGTCGGCGGGGAATGAGCAGTTCTTC.

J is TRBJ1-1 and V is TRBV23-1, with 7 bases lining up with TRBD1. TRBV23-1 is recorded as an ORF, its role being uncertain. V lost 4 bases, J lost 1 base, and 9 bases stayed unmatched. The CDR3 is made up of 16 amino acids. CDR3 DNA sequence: TGCGCCAGCAGTCGGGTCCGGGACAGTTGGAACACTGAAGCTTTCTTT. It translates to CASSRVRDSWNTEAFF.

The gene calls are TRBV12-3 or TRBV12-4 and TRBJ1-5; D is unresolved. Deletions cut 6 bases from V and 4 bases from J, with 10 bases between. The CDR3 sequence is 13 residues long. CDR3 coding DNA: TGTGCCAGCAGCCCCGGGTTAAATCAGCCCCAGCATTTT. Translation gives CASSPGLNQPQHF.

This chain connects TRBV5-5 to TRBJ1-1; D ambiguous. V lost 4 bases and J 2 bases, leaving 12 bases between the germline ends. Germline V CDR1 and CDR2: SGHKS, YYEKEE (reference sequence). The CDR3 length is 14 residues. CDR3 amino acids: CASSVSYGNTEAFF. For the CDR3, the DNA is TGTGCCAGCAGCGTCTCGTACGGTAACACTGAAGCTTTCTTT.

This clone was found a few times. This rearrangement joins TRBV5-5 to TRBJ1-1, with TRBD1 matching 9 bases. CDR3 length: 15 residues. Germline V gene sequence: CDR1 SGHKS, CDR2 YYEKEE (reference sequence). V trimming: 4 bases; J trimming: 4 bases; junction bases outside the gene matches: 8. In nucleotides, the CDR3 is TGTGCCAGCAGCCCGACAGGGGGTGGGGTCACTGAAGCTTTCTTT. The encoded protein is CASSPTGGGVTEAFF.

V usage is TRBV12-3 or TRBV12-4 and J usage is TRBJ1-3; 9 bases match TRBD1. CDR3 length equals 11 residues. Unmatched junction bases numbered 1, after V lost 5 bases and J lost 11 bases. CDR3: CASSGDRAIYF. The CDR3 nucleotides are TGTGCCAGCAGTGGGGACAGGGCCATATATTTT.

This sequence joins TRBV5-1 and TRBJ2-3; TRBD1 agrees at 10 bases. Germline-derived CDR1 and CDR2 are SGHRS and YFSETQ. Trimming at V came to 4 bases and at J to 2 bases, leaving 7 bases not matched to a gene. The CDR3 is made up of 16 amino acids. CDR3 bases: TGCGCCAGCAGCCCGGGGACAGGGGCATCCACAGATACGCAGTATTTT. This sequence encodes CASSPGTGASTDTQYF.